A single sample is the source of the 9 T cell receptor beta chains below, sequenced in a study of CD8 T cells in Susac syndrome. Random-hexamer reverse transcription was applied to roughly 0.5 to 1 ug RNA. TCRdb re-called the immunoSEQ multiplex PCR reads with MiXCR, one entry per CDR3 protein. The sample lists 200,000 to 300,000 distinct CDR3 sequences, just over 90% occurring once. Material for sequencing was CD4+ T cells from PBMCs. Receptors originate from a human donor with multiple sclerosis.

CDR3 bases: TGTGCCAGCAGTTTAACCCGGCAAGTTCGCTCTAGCGGGGGGGGACCGCGCATTTACAATGAGCAGTTCTTC. Translation gives CASSLTRQVRSSGGGPRIYNEQFF. This rearrangement joins TRBV28 to TRBJ2-1; 12 positions agree with TRBD2. The CDR3 totals 24 residues. CDR1 MDHEN and CDR2 SYDVKM come from the germline V gene. Trimming took 2 bases from V and 4 from J; bases not matched to a gene: 27. Full variable domain (outside the CDR3, taken from reference TRBV28 and TRBJ2-1): DVKVTQSSRYLVKRTGEKVFLECVQDMDHENMFWYRQDPGLGLRLIYFSYDVKMKEKGDIPEGYSVSREKKERFSLILESASTNQTSMYLCASSLTRQVRSSGGGPRIYNEQFFGPGTRLTVL.

This chain joins TRBV7-9 and TRBJ2-5, with D perhaps TRBD1 or TRBD2 (5 bases each). This CDR3 is built from 13 residues. Trimming took 6 bases from V and 1 from J, leaving 9 bases between them. Germline lookup yields CDR1 SEHNR and CDR2 FQNEAQ (reference sequence). CDR3 loop: CASRGDLQETQYF. For the CDR3, the DNA is TGTGCCAGCAGGGGGGACCTCCAAGAGACCCAGTACTTC. Full variable domain (remainder filled in from reference TRBV7-9 and TRBJ2-5): DTGVSQNPRHKITKRGQNVTFRCDPISEHNRLYWYRQTLGQGPEFLTYFQNEAQLEKSRLLSDRFSAERPKGSFSTLEIQRTEQGDSAMYLCASRGDLQETQYFGPGTRLLVL.

The gene calls are TRBV19 and TRBJ2-7; TRBD1 matches 7 bases. J was trimmed by 2 bases and V by 7 bases; bases with no gene match: 8. This CDR3 has 14 amino acids. The germline gives CDR1 LNHDA, CDR2 SQIVND (reference sequence). The CDR3 loop reads CASTTGQTTYEQYF. The CDR3 nucleotides read TGTGCCAGTACAACGGGACAGACCACCTACGAGCAGTACTTC.

The chain employs TRBV4-1 and TRBJ1-1, with 9 bases identical to TRBD1. V shed 0 bases, J shed 3 bases, and the junction held 2 bases outside the gene matches. Germline loops: CDR1 MGHRA, CDR2 YSYEKL. This CDR3 is 15 amino acids long. Here the CDR3 reads CASSQDRDRDTEAFF. CDR3 in DNA: TGCGCCAGCAGCCAAGACCGGGACAGGGACACTGAAGCTTTCTTT.

This chain links TRBV4-1 with TRBJ2-7, with 9 bases matching TRBD1. This CDR3 comprises 15 residues. The ends lost 2 bases at V and 3 bases at J; junction bases unmatched: 5. Germline V gene data show CDR1 as MGHRA and CDR2 as YSYEKL. DNA for the CDR3: TGCGCCAGCAGCCAAATACAGGGGGCCGGCTACGAGCAGTACGTC. Protein sequence: CASSQIQGAGYEQYV.

This chain uses TRBV30 with TRBJ1-2, with no clear D. There are 14 residues in the CDR3. Germline V lookup: CDR1 GTSNPN, CDR2 SVGIG (reference sequence). Trimming left V 0 bases short and J 3 bases short, with 11 bases between. The CDR3 bases are TGTGCCTGGAGTGTACCCTGGGGTTACTATGGCTACACCTTC. Protein: CAWSVPWGYYGYTF. Together with reference TRBV30 and TRBJ1-2, the CDR3 gives the full variable domain: SQTIHQWPATLVQPVGSPLSLECTVEGTSNPNLYWYRQAAGRGLQLLFYSVGIGQISSEVPQNLSASRPQDRQFILSSKKLLLSDSGFYLCAWSVPWGYYGYTFGSGTRLTVV.

This sequence joins TRBV15 and TRBJ2-5, with 7 bases aligning to TRBD2. The CDR3 runs to 15 residues. V gave up 6 bases and J gave up 5 bases; unmatched junction bases: 12. The germline V gene encodes CDR1 LNHNV and CDR2 YYDKDF (reference sequence). For the CDR3, the DNA is TGTGCCACCAGGGGGAACGGGGGGTCCCATGAGACCCAGTACTTC. Translating gives CATRGNGGSHETQYF.

The chain has TRBV6-1 and TRBJ1-2; D gene ambiguous. Germline V gives CDR1 MNHNS, CDR2 SASEGT. This CDR3 spans 15 amino acids. Trimming stripped 1 base from V and 0 bases from J, with 9 bases between. The CDR3 is CASSEVGPTNYGYTF. In DNA form, the CDR3 reads TGTGCCAGCAGTGAAGTCGGACCAACTAACTATGGCTACACCTTC.

The genes are TRBV30 and TRBJ1-1; TRBD1 matches 7 bases. The CDR3 extends over 14 amino acids. V dropped 2 bases and J dropped 2; count of bases not matched to a gene: 5. Germline values: CDR1 GTSNPN, CDR2 SVGIG (reference sequence). CDR3 region: CAWSLGTANTEAFF. The CDR3 region has the DNA TGTGCCTGGAGTCTAGGGACAGCCAACACTGAAGCTTTCTTT.